This T cell receptor beta chain was identified in a study of cytomegalovirus exposure and HLA in healthy donors. CDR3 length: 15 residues. Germline CDR1 reads MGHRA; CDR2 reads YSYEKL. The V segment lost 5 bases and the J segment 0 bases; nucleotides outside the gene matches: 4. In the PCR, 60 Vbeta and 13 Jbeta primers were used. The repertoire was sequenced with immunoSEQ multiplex PCR; TCRdb's copy has only in-frame clones and lacks some. This table holds about 67,000 clones. Sequenced input: PBMCs. The rearrangement joins TRBV4-1 to TRBJ1-2, with TRBD1 matching 9 bases. The TCR originated in a boy younger than 18 in good health and CMV-seronegative. The CDR3 bases are TGCGCCAGCAGCAGACAGGGGGAGTCTAACTATGGCTACACCTTC. Protein: CASSRQGESNYGYTF.